The 27 T cell receptor beta chains listed next were all sequenced from one sample in a study of T cell repertoires in cytomegalovirus infection. TCRdb re-derived calls from the reads in MiXCR, one entry per CDR3 protein. The table records hundreds of thousands of distinct CDR3 sequences, about 24% of them present only once. Input material: CD8+ T cells from PBMCs. The receptors here all came from a human donor in good health (CMV status not recorded). Some clones in this sample may be carry-over from other donors' samples.

The count of this clonotype is one. CDR3 bases: TGTGCCAGCAGCTCCGCAGGGTCCGCGTTGGGCGAGCAGTACGTC. Residues: CASSSAGSALGEQYV. The chain carries TRBV5-4 and TRBJ2-7, with a tentative D call TRBD1 (5 bases). This CDR3 has 15 residues. Trimming shortened V by 3 bases and J by 6 bases, and 19 bases separated the two germline ends. CDR1 is SGHNT and CDR2 is YYREEE in the germline V gene (reference sequence).

This clonotype was observed a handful of times. The CDR3 loop reads CASSDATRFQPSNTEAFF. In DNA form, the CDR3 reads TGTGCCAGCAGTGATGCCACCCGTTTTCAACCCTCGAACACTGAAGCTTTCTTT. V is TRBV6-1 and J is TRBJ1-1; D unresolved. The CDR3 sequence is 18 residues long. The germline V gene encodes CDR1 MNHNS and CDR2 SASEGT. Trimming pared 3 bases from V and 1 base from J, leaving 21 bases between.

This clonotype was recorded a few times. The V call is TRBV19, the J call TRBJ2-4; D may be TRBD1 (6 bases). Trimming left V 7 bases short and J 9 bases short, with 10 bases between. The CDR3 sequence is 11 residues long. Germline-derived CDR1 and CDR2 are LNHDA and SQIVND (reference sequence). As DNA, the CDR3 is TGTGCCAGTATCGAAGGGGGCATTCAGTACTTC. This sequence encodes CASIEGGIQYF.

The V call is TRBV19, the J call TRBJ2-1; D possibly corresponds to TRBD1 (5 bases). The CDR3 runs 15 residues. Between the trimmed V and J ends, which lost 3 bases and 4 bases, there was a span of 13 bases. Germline CDR1 reads LNHDA; CDR2 reads SQIVND (reference sequence). CDR3 DNA sequence: TGTGCCAGTAGTATTAAGACAGCTGCTTACAATGAGCAGTTCTTC. It translates to CASSIKTAAYNEQFF.

This clonotype showed up just a few times. This chain connects TRBV20-1 to TRBJ2-7; TRBD1 matches at 9 bases. The CDR3 has 12 residues. CDR1 and CDR2 (germline): DFQATT, SNEGSKA (reference sequence). The ends lost 7 bases at V and 4 bases at J; junction bases unmatched: 5. DNA of the CDR3: TGCAGTGGAAGGGACAGGGAATACGAGCAGTACGTC. Encoded protein: CSGRDREYEQYV.

The chain has TRBV5-1 and TRBJ2-1; 8 positions match TRBD1. V lost 3 bases, J lost 4 bases, and 6 bases stayed unmatched. The CDR3 runs 15 residues. Germline V gene data show CDR1 as SGHRS and CDR2 as YFSETQ. The CDR3 loop reads CASSWGTGIYNEQFF. The DNA of the CDR3 is TGCGCCAGCAGCTGGGGGACAGGAATTTACAATGAGCAGTTCTTC.

This clonotype was observed a handful of times. This chain joins TRBV20-1 and TRBJ2-1; tentative D call: TRBD2 (6 bases). Per the germline V gene, CDR1 is DFQATT and CDR2 is SNEGSKA (reference sequence). Trimming removed 4 bases at V and 7 bases at J, with 23 bases between. CDR3 length: 16 amino acids. The CDR3 DNA reads TGCAGTGCTACCTCAGGCGGGACCGCCAACCGGAATGAGCAGTTCTTC. This encodes CSATSGGTANRNEQFF.

In its sample, this clonotype was seen many times. The chain uses TRBV4-1 and TRBJ2-7, with D maybe TRBD1 (6 bases). This CDR3 comprises 16 residues. Between the trimmed V and J ends, which lost 0 bases and 3 bases, there was a span of 15 bases. CDR1 and CDR2 (germline): MGHRA, YSYEKL. The DNA of the CDR3 is TGCGCCAGCAGCCAAGACGGGCAGGGGTGGGACTACGAGCAGTACTTC. It yields the protein CASSQDGQGWDYEQYF.

With regard to this clonotype: A read error is possible here, since a much larger clone lies one base away. This rearrangement joins TRBV7-9 to TRBJ1-1; 8 positions agree with TRBD1. The CDR3 has 14 amino acids. Trimming removed 8 bases from V and 4 bases from J; junction bases left unmatched: 9. Germline CDR1 reads SEHNR; CDR2 reads FQNEAQ (reference sequence). CDR3 sequence reads: CASSPIQGATEAFF. CDR3 sequence (DNA): TGTGCCAGCTCCCCAATCCAGGGGGCCACTGAAGCTTTCTTT.

J is TRBJ1-1 and V is TRBV29-1; TRBD1 might be the D (6 bases). The V gene's germline CDR1 is SQVTM and CDR2 ANQGSEA. V lost 4 bases, J lost 1 base, and 10 bases lay in between. This CDR3 region has 13 residues. The chain's CDR3 is CSVVGGQNTEAFF. The DNA of the CDR3 is TGCAGCGTTGTGGGGGGACAGAACACTGAAGCTTTCTTT.

V usage is TRBV5-6 and J usage is TRBJ2-1, with D uncertain. This CDR3 has 12 residues. Per germline, CDR1 SGHDT and CDR2 YYEEEE. V was trimmed by 3 bases and J by 7 bases, leaving 8 bases between them. The CDR3 DNA follows: TGTGCCAGCAGCTGGGGTAAAAATGAGCAGTTCTTC. Amino acid sequence: CASSWGKNEQFF.

This clonotype was seen many times. The CDR3 spells CASSSTWGPYNEQFF. CDR3 DNA sequence: TGTGCCAGCAGCTCCACGTGGGGTCCCTACAATGAGCAGTTCTTC. This rearrangement joins TRBV7-9 to TRBJ2-1; D is unclear. Trimming stripped 4 bases from V and 2 bases from J, with 12 bases between. The CDR3 runs to 15 residues. Per the germline V gene, CDR1 is SEHNR and CDR2 is FQNEAQ (reference sequence).

The CDR3 sequence: CASSLVLGTSTEAFF. The CDR3 DNA is TGTGCCAGCAGCTTAGTTCTCGGCACGAGCACTGAAGCTTTCTTT. J is TRBJ1-1 and V is TRBV7-6; D gene ambiguous. The CDR3 spans 15 residues. Trimming left V 1 base short and J 4 bases short, with 13 bases between. Germline-derived CDR1 and CDR2 are SGHVS and FNYEAQ.

This clonotype showed up just a few times. V and J are TRBV6-1 and TRBJ1-1, with D hard to call. This CDR3 contains 11 residues. Per germline, CDR1 MNHNS and CDR2 SASEGT. V lost 6 bases and J 7 bases, leaving 9 bases between the germline ends. The CDR3 region has the DNA TGTGCCAGCAGGACTAATATTGAAGCTTTCTTT. Its protein product is CASRTNIEAFF.

The gene calls are TRBV2 and TRBJ2-3, with D possibly matching TRBD1 (7 bases). Germline V gene lookup returns CDR1 SNHLY and CDR2 FYNNEI. The CDR3 is 16 amino acids. Trimming cost V 7 bases and J 2 bases, with 19 bases left between them. The CDR3 here is CASTGRDSEDTDTQYF. CDR3 DNA sequence: TGTGCCAGCACTGGGCGGGACAGTGAAGACACAGATACGCAGTATTTT.

Comments on this clonotype: At one of its ends the junction is not consistent with the germline gene, which may arise from a read error. This chain connects TRBV7-4 to TRBJ1-2; 11 bases agree with TRBD1. CDR3 length equals 15 residues. CDR1 is SGHVT and CDR2 is SQSDAQ in the germline V gene. In DNA form, the CDR3 reads TGTGTCAGCAGTCTTCCGGGACAGGGGGGCTATGGCTACACCTTC. This codes for CVSSLPGQGGYGYTF.

This clonotype occurred a few times. In DNA, the CDR3 is TGCAGCGTTGTGGGGAAGTACAATGAGCAGTTCTTC. Amino acids: CSVVGKYNEQFF. The V gene is TRBV29-1, the J gene TRBJ2-1; no definite D call. The CDR3 covers 12 residues. CDR1 is SQVTM, CDR2 ANQGSEA, per germline. V was shortened by 4 bases and J by 4 bases, with 8 bases between the two germline ends.

This chain joins TRBV6-1 and TRBJ1-2; D ambiguous. V shed 2 bases and J shed 2 bases, with 12 bases lying between them. The CDR3 spans 15 residues. Germline CDR1 is MNHNS and CDR2 is SASEGT. The CDR3 here is CASSEFRSPNYGYTF. In DNA form, the CDR3 reads TGTGCCAGCAGTGAATTTAGGTCACCGAACTATGGCTACACCTTC.

About this clonotype: A much more abundant neighbour one base away suggests this may be a read error. V usage is TRBV7-6 and J usage is TRBJ2-2, with 8 bases matching TRBD1. The germline V gene encodes CDR1 SGHVS and CDR2 FNYEAQ. The CDR3 spans 16 residues. The CDR3 DNA follows: TGTGCCAACAGCCTTTGGACAGGGACGAACACCGGGGAGCTGTTTTTT. Translation: CANSLWTGTNTGELFF.

This clonotype was picked up many times. The rearrangement joins TRBV7-8 to TRBJ2-1; 8 nucleotides line up with TRBD1. This CDR3 contains 16 residues. V was pared by 4 bases and J by 3 bases, with 8 bases of the junction left unmatched. Germline assignment: CDR1 SGHVS and CDR2 FQNEAQ. CDR3 in amino acids: CASSSIGQGNYNEQFF. The CDR3 DNA reads TGTGCCAGCAGCTCCATAGGACAGGGAAACTACAATGAGCAGTTCTTC.

This clonotype has only a few counts. The J gene is TRBJ1-2, the V gene TRBV4-1; D not certain. The germline gives CDR1 MGHRA, CDR2 YSYEKL. Trimming shortened V by 0 bases and J by 4 bases, and 12 bases separated the two germline ends. CDR3 length: 15 amino acids. The CDR3 region has the DNA TGCGCCAGCAGCCAAGATAGAGGACCGAGCTATGGCTACACCTTC. This translates into CASSQDRGPSYGYTF.

This rearrangement joins TRBV20-1 to TRBJ1-4; D is unresolved. The V end lost 3 bases, the J end lost 7 bases, and 15 bases lay between the germline ends. The CDR3 is made up of 14 amino acids. The germline V gene has CDR1 DFQATT and CDR2 SNEGSKA (reference sequence). As DNA, the CDR3 is TGCAGTGCTAGTCCGGAATCACCATCTGAAAAACTGTTTTTT. It is translated as CSASPESPSEKLFF.

Of note for this clonotype: Just one base apart from a much larger clone, this may be a read error. This chain joins TRBV12-3 or TRBV12-4 and TRBJ2-1, with D perhaps matching TRBD1 (6 bases). The CDR3 consists of 14 residues. As DNA, the CDR3 is TGTGTCAGCAGTCCGTCTGGGGGCGCGAATGAGCAGTTCTTC. Amino acids: CVSSPSGGANEQFF.

This clonotype appeared a few times. J is TRBJ1-1 and V is TRBV14; D remains ambiguous. Germline CDR1 reads SGHDN; CDR2 reads FVKESK. The germline V and J ends were trimmed by 4 bases and 6 bases, with 9 bases remaining between them. CDR3 length: 12 residues. CDR3 sequence reads: CASSLIGSEAFF. CDR3 in DNA: TGTGCCAGCAGCCTGATCGGCTCTGAAGCTTTCTTT.

This clonotype was detected only a few times. V is TRBV12-3 or TRBV12-4 and J is TRBJ2-1; the D is unclear. The length of the CDR3 is 13 residues. V lost 2 bases to trimming and J lost 9 bases, with 11 bases between them. The CDR3 nucleotides are TGTGCCAGCAGTTTATCGGCTTCGGGTGAGCAGTTCTTC. Encoded protein: CASSLSASGEQFF.

This clonotype was counted many times. The V and J genes are TRBV7-8 and TRBJ2-1, with D hard to call. The CDR3 is 13 amino acids. Trimming left V 7 bases short and J 8 bases short, with 15 bases between. The germline V gene encodes CDR1 SGHVS and CDR2 FQNEAQ. The CDR3 here is CASTGNGLYEQFF. DNA for the CDR3: TGTGCCAGCACCGGTAATGGTCTCTATGAGCAGTTCTTC.

In its sample, this clonotype was seen many times. The chain is built from TRBV7-2 and TRBJ1-2; 10 positions match TRBD1. Trimming cost V 2 bases and J 6 bases; bases outside gene matches: 6. The length of the CDR3 is 15 residues. In germline, CDR1 is SGHTA, CDR2 FQGNSA. The CDR3 DNA follows: TGTGCCAGCAGCTTAAGGGCGACAGGGGGCAATGGCTACACCTTC. Translation gives CASSLRATGGNGYTF.